The 6 T cell receptor beta chains listed next were all sequenced from one sample in a study of blood T cell repertoires in COVID-19. The method was immunoSEQ multiplex PCR; TCRdb's version includes in-frame clones alone and lacks a portion of them. The sample includes more than 350,000 clones, approximately 90% of them seen just once. The sequenced sample consisted of PBMCs or T cells enriched from blood (not recorded which). These receptors came from a woman between 45 and 60 years old who had recovered from COVID-19.

The rearrangement joins TRBV4-2 to TRBJ2-3; weak D call: TRBD2 (5 bases). Trimming pared 0 bases from V and 6 bases from J, leaving 16 bases between. Germline lookup yields CDR1 LGHNA and CDR2 YNFKEQ. This CDR3 has 16 amino acids. The CDR3 is CASSQDTDSLGDTQYF. Written as DNA, the CDR3 is TGTGCCAGCAGCCAAGATACGGACTCCCTGGGGGATACGCAGTATTTT.

This chain joins TRBV27 and TRBJ1-1; D gene ambiguous. The length of the CDR3 is 14 residues. V was pared by 5 bases and J by 1 base, with 11 bases between. Germline CDR1 reads MNHEY; CDR2 reads SMNVEV (reference sequence). CDR3 sequence (DNA): TGTGCCAGCAGTGATCTAGGCCCGAACACTGAAGCTTTCTTT. Protein product: CASSDLGPNTEAFF.

The V and J genes are TRBV28 and TRBJ2-6; D may be TRBD1 (5 bases). The CDR3 length is 15 residues. V dropped 6 bases and J dropped 0 bases, with 9 bases sitting between them. Germline V gene sequence: CDR1 MDHEN, CDR2 SYDVKM. The CDR3 loop is CASSSGFSGANVLTF. The CDR3 region has the DNA TGTGCCAGCAGCTCAGGGTTCTCTGGGGCCAACGTCCTGACTTTC.

The chain recombines TRBV18 with TRBJ1-1; 11 bases agree with TRBD1. Germline assignment: CDR1 KGHSH and CDR2 LQKENI. This CDR3 comprises 15 residues. V shed 3 bases, J shed 4 bases, and the junction held 4 bases outside the gene matches. The CDR3 DNA reads TGTGCCAGCTCACCTACCGGGACAGGGGGCACTGAAGCTTTCTTT. This codes for CASSPTGTGGTEAFF. The entire variable domain, with the rest obtained from reference TRBV18 and TRBJ1-1, is as follows: NAGVMQNPRHLVRRRGQEARLRCSPMKGHSHVYWYRQLPEEGLKFMVYLQKENIIDESGMPKERFSAEFPKEGPSILRIQQVVRGDSAAYFCASSPTGTGGTEAFFGQGTRLTVV.

This clone has a count of ten or more. V is TRBV6-5 and J is TRBJ1-1; TRBD1 matches 8 bases. The CDR3 totals 15 residues. V dropped 0 bases and J dropped 3; count of bases not matched to a gene: 3. Germline V lookup: CDR1 MNHEY, CDR2 SVGAGI. CDR3 DNA sequence: TGTGCCAGCAGTTACTCGGCAGGGGGCTACACTGAAGCTTTCTTT. Residues: CASSYSAGGYTEAFF.

The chain carries TRBV7-9 and TRBJ1-1, with TRBD1 identical over 7 bases. With 6 bases clipped from V and 1 base from J, the junction kept 11 bases outside the gene matches. Germline V gene sequence: CDR1 SEHNR, CDR2 FQNEAQ (reference sequence). The CDR3 extends over 16 amino acids. The CDR3 loop reads CASRPTGASANTEAFF. CDR3 nucleotides: TGTGCCAGCAGACCAACAGGGGCCAGTGCGAACACTGAAGCTTTCTTT.